This T cell receptor (beta chain) was profiled in a study of blood T cell repertoires in COVID-19. The overall study: Specimens from acute and convalescent COVID-19 originated in the United States, Italy and Spain. Nucleic acid was either cDNA or gDNA, and it came from T cells, B-cell-depleted T cells, or PBMCs.

Original data processing: Amplification from reference gene primers served as the basis for estimated nucleated cell counts. TCRdb's table, derived via immunoSEQ multiplex PCR, lists solely in-frame clones and lacks some. V, J and clone size are taken as reported in that table, and D and trimming were inferred from the DNA itself. The sample holds roughly 260,000 clones, roughly 84% seen once. The V and J ends lost 2 bases and 2 bases respectively, with 12 bases between them. Germline lookup yields CDR1 SEHNR and CDR2 FQNEAQ (reference sequence). This CDR3 has 15 residues. This sequence joins TRBV7-9 and TRBJ2-5; weak D call: TRBD2 (6 bases). The TCR originated in a woman aged 40 to 50 who had recovered from COVID-19. Input material: peripheral blood. CDR3 protein: CASSLTGVKQETQYF. The CDR3 DNA follows: TGTGCCAGCAGCTTAACGGGGGTCAAACAAGAGACCCAGTACTTC.